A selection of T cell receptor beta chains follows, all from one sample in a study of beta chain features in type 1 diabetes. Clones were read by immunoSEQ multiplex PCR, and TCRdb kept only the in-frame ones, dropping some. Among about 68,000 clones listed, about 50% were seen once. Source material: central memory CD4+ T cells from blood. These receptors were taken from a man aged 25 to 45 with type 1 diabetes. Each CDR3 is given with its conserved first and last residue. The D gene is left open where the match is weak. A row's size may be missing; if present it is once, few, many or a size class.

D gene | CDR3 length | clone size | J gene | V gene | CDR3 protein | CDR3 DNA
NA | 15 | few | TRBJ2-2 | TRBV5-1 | CASSILAGVTGELFF | TGCGCCAGCAGCATACTTGCAGGGGTCACCGGGGAGCTGTTTTTT
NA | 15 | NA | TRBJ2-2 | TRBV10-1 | CASSEFVARSGELFF | TGCGCCAGCAGTGAGTTCGTAGCTAGGTCCGGGGAGCTGTTTTTT
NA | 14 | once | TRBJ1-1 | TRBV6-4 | CASSDQGGNTEAFF | TGTGCCAGCAGTGACCAGGGTGGGAACACTGAAGCTTTCTTT
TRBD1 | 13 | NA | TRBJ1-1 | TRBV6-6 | CASSPQGGTEAFF | TGTGCCAGCAGTCCCCAGGGGGGCACTGAAGCTTTCTTT
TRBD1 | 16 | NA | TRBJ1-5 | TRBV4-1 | CASSQDTGGSNQPQHF | TGCGCCAGCAGCCAAGATACAGGGGGTAGCAATCAGCCCCAGCATTTT
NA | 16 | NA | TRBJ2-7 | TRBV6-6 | CASSYGVSGVANEQYF | TGTGCCAGCAGTTACGGTGTATCAGGGGTGGCGAACGAGCAGTACTTC
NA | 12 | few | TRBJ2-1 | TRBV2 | CASSELGGEQFF | TGTGCCAGCAGTGAACTCGGAGGCGAGCAGTTCTTC
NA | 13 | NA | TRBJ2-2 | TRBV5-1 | CASSPPNTGELFF | TGCGCCAGCAGCCCCCCAAACACCGGGGAGCTGTTTTTT
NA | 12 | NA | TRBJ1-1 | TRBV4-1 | CASSQGGSEAFF | TGCGCCAGCAGCCAAGGCGGATCTGAAGCTTTCTTT
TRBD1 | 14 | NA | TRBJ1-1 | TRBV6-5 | CASSPGQGLAEAFF | TGTGCCAGCAGTCCCGGACAGGGTTTGGCTGAAGCTTTCTTT
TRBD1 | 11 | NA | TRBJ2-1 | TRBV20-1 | CSARDRNEQFF | TGCAGTGCCCGGGACAGAAATGAGCAGTTCTTC
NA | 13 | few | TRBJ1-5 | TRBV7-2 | CASSWDTNQPQHF | TGTGCCAGCAGCTGGGACACCAATCAGCCCCAGCATTTT
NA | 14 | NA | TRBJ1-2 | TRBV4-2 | CASSQGGGAYGYTF | TGTGCCAGCAGCCAAGGGGGGGGTGCCTATGGCTACACCTTC
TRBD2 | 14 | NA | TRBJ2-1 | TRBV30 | CAWVTSGSTGGQFF | TGTGCCTGGGTAACTAGCGGGAGTACTGGGGGGCAGTTCTTC
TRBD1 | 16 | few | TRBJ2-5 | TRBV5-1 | CASSQLRTGAAETQYF | TGCGCCAGCAGCCAGCTACGGACAGGGGCAGCAGAGACCCAGTACTTC
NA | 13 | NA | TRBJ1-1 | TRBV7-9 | CASSLGGSSEAFF | TGTGCCAGCAGCTTAGGAGGATCCTCTGAAGCTTTCTTT
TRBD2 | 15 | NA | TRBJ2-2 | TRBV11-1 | CASSLGLAVAGELFF | TGTGCCAGCAGCTTAGGGCTAGCGGTCGCCGGGGAGCTGTTTTTT
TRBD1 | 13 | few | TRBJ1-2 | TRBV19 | CASSFGQGAGYTF | TGTGCCAGTAGTTTTGGACAGGGAGCTGGCTACACCTTC
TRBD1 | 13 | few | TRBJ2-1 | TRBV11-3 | CASSGGQGNEQFF | TGTGCCAGCAGCGGGGGACAGGGGAATGAGCAGTTCTTC
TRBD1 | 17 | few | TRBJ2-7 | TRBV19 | CASSRLPPGQGGDEQYF | TGTGCCAGTAGTCGATTGCCTCCGGGACAGGGTGGGGACGAGCAGTACTTC
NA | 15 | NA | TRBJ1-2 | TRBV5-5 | CASSLEAGPNYGYTF | TGTGCCAGCAGCTTGGAGGCAGGCCCGAACTATGGCTACACCTTC
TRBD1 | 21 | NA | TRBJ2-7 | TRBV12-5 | CASGLVPRAGGLIRFSYEQYF | TGTGCTAGTGGTTTGGTCCCCAGGGCAGGGGGCCTTATACGTTTCTCCTACGAGCAGTACTTC
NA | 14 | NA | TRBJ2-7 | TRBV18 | CASSPRDRLHEQYF | TGTGCCAGCTCACCCAGAGACAGGTTGCACGAGCAGTACTTC
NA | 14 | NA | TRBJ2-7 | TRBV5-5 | CASSLGLLSYEQYF | TGTGCCAGCAGCTTAGGACTCCTCTCCTACGAGCAGTACTTC
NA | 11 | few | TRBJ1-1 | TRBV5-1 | CASGADTEAFF | TGCGCCAGCGGAGCAGACACTGAAGCTTTCTTT
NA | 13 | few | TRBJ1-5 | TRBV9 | CASSADMNQPQHF | TGTGCCAGCAGCGCGGACATGAATCAGCCCCAGCATTTT
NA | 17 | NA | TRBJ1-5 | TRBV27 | CASSLSSLQAVNQPQHF | TGTGCCAGCAGTTTATCGAGTCTTCAGGCAGTCAATCAGCCCCAGCATTTT
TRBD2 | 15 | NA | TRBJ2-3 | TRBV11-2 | CASSPRAGGSYTQYF | TGTGCCAGCTCCCCAAGGGCGGGAGGGTCTTATACGCAGTATTTT
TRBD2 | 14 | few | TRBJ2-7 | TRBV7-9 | CASSLAGLNYEQYF | TGTGCCAGCAGCTTAGCGGGACTAAACTACGAGCAGTACTTC
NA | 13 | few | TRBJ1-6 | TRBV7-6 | CASSSVGGSPLHF | TGTGCCAGCAGCTCCGTAGGAGGGTCTCCCCTCCACTTT
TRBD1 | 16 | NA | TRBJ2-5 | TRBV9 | CASSVGTGGVLETQYF | TGTGCCAGCAGCGTAGGTACAGGGGGCGTGTTAGAGACCCAGTACTTC
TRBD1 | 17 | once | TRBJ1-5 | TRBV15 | CATSRDKQGDSNQPQHF | TGTGCCACCAGCAGGGACAAACAGGGGGATAGCAATCAGCCCCAGCATTTT
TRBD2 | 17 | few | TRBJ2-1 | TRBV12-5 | CASGLSSGLDSYNEQFF | TGTGCTAGTGGTTTGTCGTCGGGACTAGACTCCTACAATGAGCAGTTCTTC
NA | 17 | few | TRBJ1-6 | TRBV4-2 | CASSQDPRGGSNSPLHF | TGTGCCAGCAGCCAAGATCCGAGGGGGGGTTCTAATTCACCCCTCCACTTT
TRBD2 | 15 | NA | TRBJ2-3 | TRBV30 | CAWSSGGRAPDTQYF | TGTGCCTGGAGTTCCGGCGGGAGGGCCCCAGATACGCAGTATTTT
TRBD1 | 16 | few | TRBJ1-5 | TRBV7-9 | CASSSDRVYSNQPQHF | TGTGCCAGCAGCTCGGACAGGGTCTATAGCAATCAGCCCCAGCATTTT
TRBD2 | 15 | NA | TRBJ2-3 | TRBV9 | CASSRAGDSTDTQYF | TGTGCCAGCAGCAGGGCGGGGGATAGCACAGATACGCAGTATTTT
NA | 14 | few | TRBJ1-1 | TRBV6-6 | CASSPRPQGAKAFF | TGTGCCAGCAGTCCGCGACCACAGGGCGCTAAGGCTTTCTTT
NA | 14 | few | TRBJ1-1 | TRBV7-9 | CASSLEGRARRAFF | TGTGCCAGCAGCTTAGAGGGCAGGGCCCGGCGAGCTTTCTTT
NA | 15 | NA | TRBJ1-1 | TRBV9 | CASSGLTGWDTEAFF | TGTGCCAGCAGCGGACTCACCGGTTGGGACACTGAAGCTTTCTTT
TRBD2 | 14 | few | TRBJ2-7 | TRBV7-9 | CASSLPGLAYEQYF | TGTGCCAGCAGCTTACCAGGACTAGCCTACGAGCAGTACTTC
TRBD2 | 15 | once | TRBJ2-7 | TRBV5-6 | CASSLAGGSGAEQYF | TGTGCCAGCAGTTTAGCGGGAGGGTCTGGGGCCGAGCAGTACTTC
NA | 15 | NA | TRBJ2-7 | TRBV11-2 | CASSPRTAQSYEQYF | TGTGCCAGCAGCCCCAGGACAGCTCAATCCTACGAGCAGTACTTC